Shown below are 8 T cell receptor beta chains from a single sample sequenced in a study of T-cell memory formation after mild COVID-19. TCRdb independently ran MiXCR on the 5' RACE reads; one entry per CDR3 protein. The sample shows fewer than 110,000 distinct CDR3 sequences, about 15% of them seen only once. Sequencing was performed on PBMCs or a T cell subset sorted from them (not recorded which). These receptors originate from a man aged 18 to 35 who had mild COVID-19 (a few samples of this study predate the infection). Cell type and time point are not known.

This clonotype was found a few times. The rearrangement links TRBV4-1 to TRBJ1-2; TRBD1 matches at 9 bases. CDR1 is MGHRA and CDR2 is YSYEKL in the germline V gene. This CDR3 has 15 residues. V lost 1 base to trimming and J lost 2 bases; unmatched junction nucleotides: 2. CDR3 in DNA: TGCGCCAGCAGCCAAGCCGGGACAGGGAACTATGGCTACACCTTC. The encoded protein is CASSQAGTGNYGYTF.

A note on this clonotype: This may be a read error, as it is one base from a much larger clone. This sequence joins TRBV5-1 and TRBJ1-1; 7 nucleotides line up with TRBD1. CDR3 length: 14 residues. Germline V gene data show CDR1 as SGHRS and CDR2 as YFSETQ. CDR3 sequence: CASSLALSTGLTYF. CDR3 bases: TGCGCCAGCAGCTTGGCCCTTTCGACAGGGTTGACTTACTTT. Full variable domain (missing parts from reference TRBV5-1 and TRBJ1-1): KAGVTQTPRYLIKTRGQQVTLSCSPISGHRSVSWYQQTPGQGLQFLFEYFSETQRNKGNFPGRFSGRQFSNSRSEMNVSTLELGDSALYLCASSLALSTGLTYFGQGTRLTVV.

There are a few counts of this clonotype. The chain links TRBV7-6 to TRBJ2-3; 7 bases agree with TRBD2. CDR3 length: 13 amino acids. Germline lookup yields CDR1 SGHVS and CDR2 FNYEAQ. Trimming cost V 5 bases and J 8 bases; bases outside gene matches: 7. This CDR3 is CASSLPTGGTQYF. DNA of the CDR3: TGTGCCAGCAGCCTACCGACGGGGGGTACGCAGTATTTT.

This clonotype came up a few times. The rearrangement joins TRBV4-1 to TRBJ2-1; TRBD1 agrees at 7 bases. Looked up from germline, CDR1 is MGHRA and CDR2 is YSYEKL. Trimming at V came to 2 bases and at J to 5 bases, leaving 21 bases not matched to a gene. The CDR3 length is 20 residues. CDR3 loop: CASSQKALVLDREIHNEQFF. The CDR3 nucleotides are TGCGCCAGCAGCCAAAAGGCCCTAGTTCTTGACAGGGAAATCCACAATGAGCAGTTCTTC.

This clonotype was found many times. The CDR3 bases are TGTGCCAGCAGCTTATCGCGGGGGGAGGCTGAGCAGTTCTTC. It yields the protein CASSLSRGEAEQFF. V usage is TRBV7-9 and J usage is TRBJ2-1; 8 bases match TRBD2. The germline CDR1 and CDR2 sequences are SEHNR and FQNEAQ (reference sequence). This CDR3 is built from 14 residues. V shed 2 bases and J 9 bases; nucleotides not matched to a gene: 6.

This clonotype was observed many times. DNA for the CDR3: TGTGCCAGCAGCCAAGATTTGCGGGGGCGGAGCTCCTACGAGCAGTACTTC. It translates to CASSQDLRGRSSYEQYF. V usage is TRBV4-2 and J usage is TRBJ2-7, with D tentatively TRBD2 (7 bases). The CDR3 extends over 17 amino acids. The V end was cut by 0 bases, the J end by 0 bases, with 15 bases between. From germline, CDR1 is LGHNA and CDR2 YNFKEQ.

The table lists this clonotype with many counts. The chain has TRBV9 and TRBJ1-1; 7 bases match TRBD1. V shed 4 bases, J shed 0 bases, and the junction held 3 bases outside the gene matches. This CDR3 has 14 residues. Germline CDR1 reads SGDLS; CDR2 reads YYNGEE. CDR3 in DNA: TGTGCCAGCAGCCTAGGGACAGTGAACACTGAAGCTTTCTTT. This translates into CASSLGTVNTEAFF.

In its sample, this clonotype was seen a few times. V gene TRBV19 combines with J gene TRBJ1-2, with 7 nucleotides matching TRBD1. Germline values: CDR1 LNHDA, CDR2 SQIVND (reference sequence). The CDR3 is made up of 15 amino acids. V lost 2 bases to trimming and J lost 3 bases; unmatched junction nucleotides: 6. The CDR3 DNA is TGTGCCAGTAGTATATCATCTCAGGGGGACTATGGCTACACCTTC. Amino acid sequence: CASSISSQGDYGYTF.